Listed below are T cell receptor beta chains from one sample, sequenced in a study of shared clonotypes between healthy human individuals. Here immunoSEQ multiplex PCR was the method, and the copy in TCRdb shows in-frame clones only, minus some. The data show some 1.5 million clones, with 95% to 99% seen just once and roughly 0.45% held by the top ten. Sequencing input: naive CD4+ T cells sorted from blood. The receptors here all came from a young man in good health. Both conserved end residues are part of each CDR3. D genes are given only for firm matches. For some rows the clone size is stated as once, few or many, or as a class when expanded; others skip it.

CDR3: CASSPVPGQGVGYTF
DNA: TGCGCCAGCAGCCCGGTGCCGGGACAGGGTGTCGGCTACACCTTC
J: TRBJ1-2
V: TRBV5-1
D: TRBD1
size: .

CDR3: CASSTWALGLGSHEQFF
DNA: TGTGCCAGCAGTACCTGGGCCCTTGGACTAGGATCGCATGAGCAGTTCTTC
J: TRBJ2-1
V: TRBV28
D: TRBD2
size: .

CDR3: CASSPPGRPTYEQYF
DNA: TGTGCCAGCTCACCTCCGGGACGGCCCACCTACGAGCAGTACTTC
J: TRBJ2-7
V: TRBV18
D: .
size: .

CDR3: CASSYDWGNEQYF
DNA: TGCGCCAGCAGCTACGACTGGGGGAACGAGCAGTACTTC
J: TRBJ2-7
V: TRBV4-3
D: .
size: .

CDR3: CASTANTEAFF
DNA: TGTGCCAGCACAGCAAACACTGAAGCTTTCTTT
J: TRBJ1-1
V: TRBV6-5
D: .
size: .

CDR3: CASSPWSPLAGDRNEQYF
DNA: TGTGCCAGTAGCCCCTGGTCTCCGCTAGCGGGAGATAGGAACGAGCAGTACTTC
J: TRBJ2-7
V: TRBV19
D: TRBD2
size: .

CDR3: CASSSTGGNSYEQYF
DNA: TGTGCCAGCAGCTCGACAGGGGGCAACTCCTACGAGCAGTACTTC
J: TRBJ2-7
V: TRBV13
D: TRBD1
size: .

CDR3: CASSLGTGGGKWKLFF
DNA: TGCGCCAGCAGCCTCGGGACAGGGGGTGGAAAATGGAAACTGTTTTTT
J: TRBJ1-4
V: TRBV5-1
D: TRBD1
size: .

CDR3: CASSLGTVPGTGANVLTF
DNA: TGTGCCAGCAGCTTAGGTACGGTACCCGGTACTGGGGCCAACGTCCTGACTTTC
J: TRBJ2-6
V: TRBV7-6
D: .
size: once

CDR3: CASSPGLAGVSSYEQYF
DNA: TGTGCCAGCAGCCCGGGACTAGCGGGAGTTAGCTCCTACGAGCAGTACTTC
J: TRBJ2-7
V: TRBV7-4
D: TRBD2
size: .

CDR3: CAISQGVGELFF
DNA: TGTGCCATCAGTCAGGGGGTCGGGGAGCTGTTTTTT
J: TRBJ2-2
V: TRBV10-3
D: TRBD1
size: .

CDR3: CASSARLAGGLYEQYF
DNA: TGTGCCAGCAGCGCCCGACTAGCGGGAGGCCTCTACGAGCAGTACTTC
J: TRBJ2-7
V: TRBV21-1
D: .
size: .

CDR3: CASSGPLAPEGGTQYF
DNA: TGTGCCAGCAGCGGACCACTAGCTCCAGAGGGTGGTACGCAGTATTTT
J: TRBJ2-3
V: TRBV9
D: .
size: .